This is a list of T cell receptor beta chains from one sample in a study of identical twins. TCRdb re-derived calls from the 5' RACE reads in MiXCR, one entry per CDR3 protein. The sample shows 450,000 to 500,000 distinct CDR3 sequences, 13% to 15% of them seen only once. The same sample was also used in a study of yellow fever vaccine responses in identical twins.

Sequencing input: CD4+ T cells sorted from blood. The receptors come from a woman under 30 in good health. The CDR3 runs from the conserved cysteine through the conserved F or W. Each record gives: D gene, V gene, clone size, J gene, CDR3 length, CDR3 DNA, CDR3 protein. D genes are given only for firm matches. The size of a clone is reported for some rows only, either as once, few or many, or as a class for expanded clones.

>.|TRBV2|.|TRBJ2-5|13
TGTGCCAGCAGTGAACAGGGTGAAGAGACCCAGTACTTC
CASSEQGEETQYF
>TRBD1|TRBV5-1|many|TRBJ2-3|15
TGCGCCAGCAGCTTCCTGAGACAGGGGGCAGATACGCAGTATTTT
CASSFLRQGADTQYF
>TRBD2|TRBV5-1|many|TRBJ2-3|13
TGCGCCAGCAGCGAAGGGACTACGGATACGCAGTATTTT
CASSEGTTDTQYF
>TRBD2|TRBV14|.|TRBJ2-1|19
TGTGCCAGCAGCCAAGGGATTTTTAGCGGGACTAGCTCCTACAATGAGCAGTTCTTC
CASSQGIFSGTSSYNEQFF
>TRBD1|TRBV7-2|many|TRBJ2-2|14
TGTGCCAGCAGATTGACAGGGGTCACCGGGGAGCTGTTTTTT
CASRLTGVTGELFF
>TRBD2|TRBV2|.|TRBJ2-2|16
TGTGCCAGCAGTATAGCGGGGGGGCTGGACACCGGGGAGCTGTTTTTT
CASSIAGGLDTGELFF
>TRBD1|TRBV7-9|few|TRBJ2-1|15
TGTGCCAGCAACCCGGGACAGGGGCCGCACAATGAGCAGTTCTTC
CASNPGQGPHNEQFF
>.|TRBV29-1|few|TRBJ2-1|13
TGCAGCTCGCCCCGACATTCCGGCGATGAGCAGTTCTTC
CSSPRHSGDEQFF
>.|TRBV5-1|few|TRBJ2-7|15
TGCGCCAGCAGCCGCCTCGGGACCCCCGCCGCCGAGCAGTACTTC
CASSRLGTPAAEQYF
>.|TRBV12-3/TRBV12-4|few|TRBJ1-6|14
TGTGCCAGCAGTTTGGGTGTTCTTGGATCACCCCTCCACTTT
CASSLGVLGSPLHF
>TRBD1|TRBV7-9|.|TRBJ2-7|14
TGTGCCAGCAGCTTACCGGGACAGGGGGGGACGCAGTACTTC
CASSLPGQGGTQYF
>.|TRBV28|few|TRBJ2-7|14
TGTGCCAGCACCGAAACGGGGCGGTCCTACGAGCAGTACTTC
CASTETGRSYEQYF
>TRBD2|TRBV5-1|.|TRBJ2-5|15
TGCGCCAGCAGCTTTAGCGGGAGTGCGGGAGAGACCCAGTACTTC
CASSFSGSAGETQYF
>TRBD1|TRBV3-1|.|TRBJ2-7|13
TGTGCCAGCAGCCTCAGGACAGGGAATGAGCAGTACTTC
CASSLRTGNEQYF
>.|TRBV4-3|few|TRBJ2-5|15
TGCGCCAGCGGGGAGGGGGCGAGGGGCGGCGAGACCCAGTACTTC
CASGEGARGGETQYF
>TRBD2|TRBV2|few|TRBJ2-3|15
TGTGCCAGCAGTGGAACGGGAGGCTACACAGATACGCAGTATTTT
CASSGTGGYTDTQYF
>.|TRBV6-1|few|TRBJ2-3|16
TGTGCCAGCAGCCAGACCGGGACTCGTACCACAGATACGCAGTATTTT
CASSQTGTRTTDTQYF
>TRBD2|TRBV27|few|TRBJ2-7|14
TGTGCCAGCACCCCCGACCGGCTAGCGGGAAGGGAGTACTTC
CASTPDRLAGREYF
>TRBD1|TRBV5-1|few|TRBJ1-4|15
TGCGCCAGCAGCCCGGGGGGGACAGAGGGTGAAAAACTGTTTTTT
CASSPGGTEGEKLFF
>.|TRBV6-1|few|TRBJ1-6|15
TGTGCCAGCAGCTCCGACAGGAGTGGCTCTTCACCCCTCCACTTT
CASSSDRSGSSPLHF
>.|TRBV28|many|TRBJ1-1|15
TGTGCCAGCAGTTCCTGGGGGGCCCGGAACACTGAAGCTTTCTTT
CASSSWGARNTEAFF
>.|TRBV5-1|few|TRBJ1-6|14
TGCGCCAGCAGCTTGGAGTCAGAGAATTCACCCCTCCACTTT
CASSLESENSPLHF
>.|TRBV4-2|.|TRBJ2-7|15
TGTGCCAGCAGCCTCGAACCGAGCCTAAACTACGAGCAGTACTTC
CASSLEPSLNYEQYF
>.|TRBV7-2|.|TRBJ1-5|14
TGTGCCAGCAGCCAAGGGAGTATTGCTCAGCCCCAGCATTTT
CASSQGSIAQPQHF